This T cell receptor beta chain came from a study of T cells after yellow fever vaccination (dated by TCRdb to about 2019). Some background on the complete study: The SMART-Seq v4 Ultra Low Input RNA kit was used to prepare libraries from fractions with low cell numbers. Two healthy male donors made up the cohort, one aged 18 to 30 years and the other aged 30 to 40 years. Bulk PBMC replicates and cell subsets were isolated from blood drawn at multiple timepoints before and after both primary and secondary immunization. To follow T-cell clones before and after primary and booster YFV17D yellow fever vaccination, bulk TCR alpha and beta repertoires were sequenced over time.

This clonotype was observed many times. The target of this receptor is not known. One base away there is no much larger clone; base qualities are not given. Explained via the paper, the treatment or condition label denotes: live attenuated yellow fever vaccine strain. A standard Ficoll-Paque protocol was used to isolate PBMCs from peripheral blood. CD4 and CD8 T-cell fractions were isolated with Dynabeads CD4 and CD8 positive selection kits. RNA was extracted with TriZol from bulk PBMCs, CD4 and CD8 fractions, and dextramer-positive and dextramer-negative fractions. Sequencing instrument: Illumina NovaSeq 6000. TCR cDNA was made using 5'RACE template switching, a step that added a universal primer site and unique molecular identifiers. Priming of cDNA synthesis was performed from both the TCR alpha and TCR beta constant segments. Libraries were amplified in two PCR steps, with sample barcodes and sequencing adapters added in the second step. Sequencing of libraries was done on Illumina HiSeq 2500 (2x100 bp) or NovaSeq (2x150 bp). On the study's bioinformatics: MIGEC handled demultiplexing of reads and collapsing into UMI consensus sequences, while MiXCR performed V(D)J alignment. Clonotypes responding to the vaccine were identified with edgeR on replicate PBMC samples, with the criteria of FDR below 0.01 and a log2 fold change above 5 up to day 15. Each bulk clonotype was labeled CD4 or CD8 based on which sequenced repertoire, CD4 or CD8, contained the clonotype at higher abundance. Using fastp at Q25 and MiXCR, TCRdb reprocessed the public reads and kept productive beta chains. One record per CDR3 amino acid sequence lists the most common genes and DNA. These V and J calls are TCRdb output, not the study's own analysis. This sample has 150,000 to 200,000 distinct CDR3 sequences in its table, and approximately 9.7% of those were observed once. The leading ten clones occupy roughly a third of the sample.

Study-wide findings and limitations: Computational filtering was required because FACS-sorted repertoires could contain abundant contaminating clonotypes from the bulk population. Because the study included only two donors, the extent to which the findings can be generalized is limited. Most clones expanded after primary vaccination were re-detected after the booster (almost 98% of CD4 and about nine tenths of CD8), suggesting broad memory maintenance. A small share of clonotypes occurred in both CD4 and CD8 compartments, likely arising from convergent recombination. The secondary T-cell response was weaker than the primary response but faster, peaking on day 5 instead of day 15.

The germline V gene specifies MNHEY as CDR1 and SVGEGT as CDR2. Deletion took 7 bases off V and 8 bases off J, with a span of 21 bases between the germline ends. The CDR3, from cysteine to phenylalanine, totals 15 residues. Kept here is only the CDR3 DNA, which spans 45 bases and is read in frame from base 1. This sample comprised CD8+ T cells sorted from PBMCs, obtained 45 days after the yellow fever booster vaccination. The chain couples TRBV6-2 or TRBV6-3 to TRBJ2-1; TRBD2 is perhaps the D gene, given 6 matching bases. The receptor's source is a man aged 18 to 30 who received the YFV17D yellow fever vaccine. For the CDR3, the sequence is CASTHVRESNDEQFF. The sequence in DNA is TGTGCCAGCACCCACGTGCGGGAATCCAACGATGAGCAGTTCTTC.